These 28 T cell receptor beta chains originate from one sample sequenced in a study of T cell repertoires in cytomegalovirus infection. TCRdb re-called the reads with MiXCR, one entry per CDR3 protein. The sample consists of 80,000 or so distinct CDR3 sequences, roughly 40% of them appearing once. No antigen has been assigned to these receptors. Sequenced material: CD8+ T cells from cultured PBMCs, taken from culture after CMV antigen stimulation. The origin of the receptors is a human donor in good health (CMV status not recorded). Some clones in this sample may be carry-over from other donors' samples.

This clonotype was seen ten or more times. For the CDR3, the DNA is TGTGCCAGCAGCATCCGGCGGGACTCATTCGGAGAGACCCAGTACTTC. As protein: CASSIRRDSFGETQYF. The V and J genes are TRBV6-1 and TRBJ2-5, with a tentative D call TRBD2 (6 bases). This CDR3 is 16 amino acids long. V lost 6 bases and J 4 bases, leaving 21 bases between the germline ends. CDR1 MNHNS and CDR2 SASEGT come from the germline V gene.

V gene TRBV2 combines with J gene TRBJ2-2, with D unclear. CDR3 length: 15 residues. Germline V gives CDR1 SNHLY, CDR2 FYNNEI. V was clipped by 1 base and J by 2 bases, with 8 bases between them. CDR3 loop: CASSEGRRNTGELFF. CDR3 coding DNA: TGTGCCAGCAGTGAAGGACGGAGAAACACCGGGGAGCTGTTTTTT.

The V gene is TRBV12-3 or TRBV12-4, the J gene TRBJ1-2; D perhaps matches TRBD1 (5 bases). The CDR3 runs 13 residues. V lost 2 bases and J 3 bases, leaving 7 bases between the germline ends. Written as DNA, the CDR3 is TGTGCCAGCAGTTTACGCAGGGACTATGGCTACACCTTC. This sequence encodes CASSLRRDYGYTF.

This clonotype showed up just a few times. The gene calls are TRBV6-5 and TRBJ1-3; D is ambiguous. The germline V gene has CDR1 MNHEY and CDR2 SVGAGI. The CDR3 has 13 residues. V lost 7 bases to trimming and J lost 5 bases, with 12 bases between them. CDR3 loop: CASTPDGRNTIYF. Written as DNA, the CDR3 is TGTGCCAGCACCCCGGACGGTCGAAACACCATATATTTT.

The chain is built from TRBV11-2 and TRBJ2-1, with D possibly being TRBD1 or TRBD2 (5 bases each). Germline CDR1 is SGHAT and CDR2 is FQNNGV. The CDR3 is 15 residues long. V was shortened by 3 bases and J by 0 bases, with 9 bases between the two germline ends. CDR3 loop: CASSLGRPSYNEQFF. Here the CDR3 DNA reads TGTGCCAGCAGCTTGGGACGTCCCTCCTACAATGAGCAGTTCTTC.

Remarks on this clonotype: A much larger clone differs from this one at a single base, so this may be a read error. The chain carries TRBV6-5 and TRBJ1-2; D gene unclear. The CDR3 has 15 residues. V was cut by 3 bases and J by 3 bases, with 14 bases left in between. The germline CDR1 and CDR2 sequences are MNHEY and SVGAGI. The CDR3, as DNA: TGTGCCAGCAGTTATCGATTTGGCAGAGACTATGGCTACACCTTC. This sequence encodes CASSYRFGRDYGYTF.

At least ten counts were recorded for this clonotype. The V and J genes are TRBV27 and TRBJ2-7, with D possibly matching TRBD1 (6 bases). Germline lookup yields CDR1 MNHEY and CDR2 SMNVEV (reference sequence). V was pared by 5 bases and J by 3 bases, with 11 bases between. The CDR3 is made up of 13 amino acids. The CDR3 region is CASSPRTDYEQYF. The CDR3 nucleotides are TGTGCCAGCAGTCCCAGGACAGACTACGAGCAGTACTTC.

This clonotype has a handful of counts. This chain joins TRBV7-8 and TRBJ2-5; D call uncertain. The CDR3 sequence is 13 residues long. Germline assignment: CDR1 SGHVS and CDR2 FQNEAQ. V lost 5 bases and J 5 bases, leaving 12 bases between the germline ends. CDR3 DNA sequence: TGTGCCAGCAGCCTGTACTTCGAGGAGACCCAGTACTTC. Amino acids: CASSLYFEETQYF.

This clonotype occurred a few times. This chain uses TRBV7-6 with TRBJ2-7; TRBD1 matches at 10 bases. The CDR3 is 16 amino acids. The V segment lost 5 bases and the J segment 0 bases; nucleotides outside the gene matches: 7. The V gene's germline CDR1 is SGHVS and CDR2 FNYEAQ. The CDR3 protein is CASSAGQGVSSYEQYF. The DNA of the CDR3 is TGTGCCAGCAGCGCCGGACAGGGGGTAAGCTCCTACGAGCAGTACTTC.

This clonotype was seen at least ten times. CDR3 region: CASSKDRGSREQYF. CDR3 nucleotide sequence: TGTGCCAGCAGCAAGGACAGGGGATCTCGCGAGCAGTACTTC. This chain links TRBV7-2 with TRBJ2-7, with TRBD1 matching over 9 bases. Germline lookup yields CDR1 SGHTA and CDR2 FQGNSA. This CDR3 region has 14 residues. The junction had 8 bases not matched to a gene; V was cut back by 5 bases and J by 6 bases.

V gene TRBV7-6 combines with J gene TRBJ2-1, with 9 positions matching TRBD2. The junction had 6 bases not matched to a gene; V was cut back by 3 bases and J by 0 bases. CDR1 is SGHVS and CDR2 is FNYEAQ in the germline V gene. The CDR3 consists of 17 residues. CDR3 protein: CASSFRTSEGSYNEQFF. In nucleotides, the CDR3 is TGTGCCAGCAGCTTCAGGACTAGCGAAGGCTCCTACAATGAGCAGTTCTTC.

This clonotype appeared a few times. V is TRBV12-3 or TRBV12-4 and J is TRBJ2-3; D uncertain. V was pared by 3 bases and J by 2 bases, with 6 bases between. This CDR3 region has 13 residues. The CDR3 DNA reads TGTGCCAGCAGTTTGTTGGTCACAGATACGCAGTATTTT. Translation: CASSLLVTDTQYF.

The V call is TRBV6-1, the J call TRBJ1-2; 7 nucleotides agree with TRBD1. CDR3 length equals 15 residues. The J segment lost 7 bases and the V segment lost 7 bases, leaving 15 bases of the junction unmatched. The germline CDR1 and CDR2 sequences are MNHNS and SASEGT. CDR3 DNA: TGTGCCAGCATGAGACTGACAGGGTCGGATTTTGGCTACACCTTC. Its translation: CASMRLTGSDFGYTF.

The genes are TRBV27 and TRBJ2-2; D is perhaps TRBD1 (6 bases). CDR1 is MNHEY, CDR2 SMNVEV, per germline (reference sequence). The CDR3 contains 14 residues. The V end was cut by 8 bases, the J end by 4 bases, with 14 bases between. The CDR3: CASAPARGTGELFF. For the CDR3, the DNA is TGTGCCAGCGCTCCGGCCAGGGGCACCGGGGAGCTGTTTTTT.

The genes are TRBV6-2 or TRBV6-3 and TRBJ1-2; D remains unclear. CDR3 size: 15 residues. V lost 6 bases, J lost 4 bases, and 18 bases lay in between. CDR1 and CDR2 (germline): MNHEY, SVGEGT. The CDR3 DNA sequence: TGTGCCAGCAGCTTATCCGGAATTCCTACCTATGGCTACACCTTC. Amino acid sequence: CASSLSGIPTYGYTF.

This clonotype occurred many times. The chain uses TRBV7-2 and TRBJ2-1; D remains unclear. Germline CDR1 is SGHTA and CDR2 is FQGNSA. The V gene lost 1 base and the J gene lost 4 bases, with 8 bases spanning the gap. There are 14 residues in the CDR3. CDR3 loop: CASSLGAVYNEQFF. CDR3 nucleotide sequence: TGTGCCAGCAGCTTAGGTGCGGTTTACAATGAGCAGTTCTTC. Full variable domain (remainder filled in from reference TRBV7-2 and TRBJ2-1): GAGVSQSPSNKVTEKGKDVELRCDPISGHTALYWYRQSLGQGLEFLIYFQGNSAPDKSGLPSDRFSAERTGGSVSTLTIQRTQQEDSAVYLCASSLGAVYNEQFFGPGTRLTVL.

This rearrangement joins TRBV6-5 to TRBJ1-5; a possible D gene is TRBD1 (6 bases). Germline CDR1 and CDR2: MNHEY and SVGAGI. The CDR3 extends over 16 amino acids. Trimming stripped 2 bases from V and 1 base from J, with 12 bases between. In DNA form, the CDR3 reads TGTGCCAGCAGTTACGGGGGGCTGGGAAGCAATCAGCCCCAGCATTTT. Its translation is CASSYGGLGSNQPQHF.

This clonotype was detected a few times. The CDR3 DNA follows: TGTGCCATCAGTGGGACGCCGGGACAGGGGGCGGACGAGCAGTACTTC. It translates to CAISGTPGQGADEQYF. The V call is TRBV10-3, the J call TRBJ2-7; 12 bases fit TRBD1. This CDR3 has 16 amino acids. The junction had 9 bases not matched to a gene; V was cut back by 4 bases and J by 5 bases. The V gene's germline CDR1 is ENHRY and CDR2 SYGVKD.

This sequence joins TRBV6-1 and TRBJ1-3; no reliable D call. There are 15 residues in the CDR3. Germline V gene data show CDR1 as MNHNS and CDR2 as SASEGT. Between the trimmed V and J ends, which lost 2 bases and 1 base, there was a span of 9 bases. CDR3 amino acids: CASSEYKGSGNTIYF. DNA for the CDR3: TGTGCCAGCAGTGAATACAAGGGATCTGGAAACACCATATATTTT.

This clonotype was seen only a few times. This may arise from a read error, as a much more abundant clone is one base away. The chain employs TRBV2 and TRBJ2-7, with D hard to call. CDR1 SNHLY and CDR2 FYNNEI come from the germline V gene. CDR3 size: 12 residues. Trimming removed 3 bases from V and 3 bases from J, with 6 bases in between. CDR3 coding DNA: TGTGCCAGCAGTGATTTGGGCTACGAGCAGTACTTC. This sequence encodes CASSDLGYEQYF.

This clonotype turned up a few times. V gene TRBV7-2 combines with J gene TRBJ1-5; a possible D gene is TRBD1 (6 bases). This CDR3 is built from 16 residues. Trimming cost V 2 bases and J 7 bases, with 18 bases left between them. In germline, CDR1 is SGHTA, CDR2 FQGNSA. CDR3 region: CASSLFWQGSEQPQHF. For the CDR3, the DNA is TGTGCCAGCAGCTTATTTTGGCAGGGGTCGGAACAGCCCCAGCATTTT.

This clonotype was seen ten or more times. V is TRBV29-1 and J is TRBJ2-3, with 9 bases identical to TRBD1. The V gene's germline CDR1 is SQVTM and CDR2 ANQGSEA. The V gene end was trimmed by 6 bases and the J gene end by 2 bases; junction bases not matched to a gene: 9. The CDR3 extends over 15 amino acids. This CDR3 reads CSVGEDRGYTDTQYF. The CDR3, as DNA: TGCAGCGTGGGGGAGGACAGGGGCTACACAGATACGCAGTATTTT.

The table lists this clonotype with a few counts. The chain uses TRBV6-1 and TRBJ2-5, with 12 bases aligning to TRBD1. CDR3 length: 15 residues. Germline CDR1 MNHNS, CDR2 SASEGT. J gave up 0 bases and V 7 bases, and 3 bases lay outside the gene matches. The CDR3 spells CASKGTGGYQETQYF. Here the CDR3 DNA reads TGTGCCAGCAAAGGGACAGGGGGCTACCAAGAGACCCAGTACTTC.

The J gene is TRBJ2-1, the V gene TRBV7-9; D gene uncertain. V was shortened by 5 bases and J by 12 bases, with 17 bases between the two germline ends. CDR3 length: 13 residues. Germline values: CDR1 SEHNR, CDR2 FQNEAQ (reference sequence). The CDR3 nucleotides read TGTGCCAGCAGCCCAGGTAGCATTTTAGCGCAGTTCTTC. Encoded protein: CASSPGSILAQFF.

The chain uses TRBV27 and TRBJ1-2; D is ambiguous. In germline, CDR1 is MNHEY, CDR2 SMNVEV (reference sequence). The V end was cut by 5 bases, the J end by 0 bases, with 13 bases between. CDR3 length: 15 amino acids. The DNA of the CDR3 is TGTGCCAGCAGTCTCAGAGGGTTAGCTAACTATGGCTACACCTTC. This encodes CASSLRGLANYGYTF.

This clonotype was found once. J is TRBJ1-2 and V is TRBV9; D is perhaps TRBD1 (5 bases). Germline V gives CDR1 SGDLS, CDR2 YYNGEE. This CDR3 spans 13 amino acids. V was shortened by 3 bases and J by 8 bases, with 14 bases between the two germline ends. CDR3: CASSGSGTGGYTF. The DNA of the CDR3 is TGTGCCAGCAGCGGCTCGGGGACGGGCGGCTACACCTTC.

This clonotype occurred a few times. This CDR3 is CASSVAMGQGFYEQYF. The CDR3 DNA follows: TGTGCCAGCAGCGTCGCGATGGGACAGGGTTTCTACGAGCAGTACTTC. This sequence joins TRBV7-8 and TRBJ2-7, with 9 bases lining up with TRBD1. The CDR3 spans 16 residues. Germline V gene data show CDR1 as SGHVS and CDR2 as FQNEAQ. Losses at the gene ends were 5 bases for V and 3 bases for J; bases not matched to a gene: 11.

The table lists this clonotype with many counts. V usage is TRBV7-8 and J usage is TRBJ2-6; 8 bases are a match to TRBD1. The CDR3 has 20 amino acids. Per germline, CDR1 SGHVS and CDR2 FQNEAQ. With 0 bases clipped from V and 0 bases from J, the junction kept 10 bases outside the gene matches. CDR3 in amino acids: CASSLADRGPEHSGANVLTF. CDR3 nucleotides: TGTGCCAGCAGCTTAGCCGACAGGGGTCCTGAACACTCTGGGGCCAACGTCCTGACTTTC.